This entry describes one TCR beta chain. Antigen specificity is unknown. CD8 cells classed as naive were CD45RO-negative and positively selected for CCR7, excluding terminally differentiated effector memory CD45RA+ cells. The data were taken from a study of shared clonotypes between healthy human individuals. Study-wide points: Of the naive CD4 clonotypes, around 4.8% were shared across a few donors. Clonotype sharing among donors likely depends on sequencing depth.

V was shortened by 6 bases and J by 1 base, with 15 bases between the two germline ends. In germline, CDR1 is MNHNS, CDR2 SASEGT. This CDR3 is built from 15 residues. Generated by immunoSEQ multiplex PCR, the TCRdb table keeps only in-frame clones and is missing some. The sample consists of about 2.2 million clones, 85% to 95% of them appearing once. The source material was naive CD8+ T cells from PBMCs. The TCR was taken from a man aged 18-30 years in good health. Some clones in this sample may be carry-over from other donors' samples. The V gene is TRBV6-1, the J gene TRBJ1-2, with a tentative D call TRBD1 (5 bases). CDR3: CASRSRDLNNYGYTF. The DNA of the CDR3 is TGTGCCAGCAGATCGAGGGACCTAAATAACTATGGCTACACCTTC.